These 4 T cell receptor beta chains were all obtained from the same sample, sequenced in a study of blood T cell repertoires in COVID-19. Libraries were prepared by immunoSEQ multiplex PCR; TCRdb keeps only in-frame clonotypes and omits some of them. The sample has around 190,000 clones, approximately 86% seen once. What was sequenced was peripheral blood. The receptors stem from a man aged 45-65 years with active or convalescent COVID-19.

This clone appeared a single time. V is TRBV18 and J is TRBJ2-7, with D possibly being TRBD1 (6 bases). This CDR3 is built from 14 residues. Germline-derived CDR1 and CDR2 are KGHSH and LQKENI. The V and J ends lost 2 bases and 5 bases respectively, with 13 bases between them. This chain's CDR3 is CASSPGQMMDEQYF. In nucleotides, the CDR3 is TGTGCCAGCTCACCAGGACAGATGATGGACGAGCAGTACTTC.

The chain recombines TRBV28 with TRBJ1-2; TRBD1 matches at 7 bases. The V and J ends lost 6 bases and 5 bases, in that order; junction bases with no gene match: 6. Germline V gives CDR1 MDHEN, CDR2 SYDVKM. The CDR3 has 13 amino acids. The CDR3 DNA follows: TGTGCCAGCAGCCTAGGGGGCGGATATGGCTACACCTTC. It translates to CASSLGGGYGYTF.

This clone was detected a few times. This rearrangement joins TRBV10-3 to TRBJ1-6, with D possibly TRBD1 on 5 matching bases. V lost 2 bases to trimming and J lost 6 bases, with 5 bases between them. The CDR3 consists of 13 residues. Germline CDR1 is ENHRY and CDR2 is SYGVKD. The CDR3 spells CAISERGNSPLHF. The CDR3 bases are TGTGCCATCAGTGAGAGGGGTAATTCACCCCTCCACTTT.

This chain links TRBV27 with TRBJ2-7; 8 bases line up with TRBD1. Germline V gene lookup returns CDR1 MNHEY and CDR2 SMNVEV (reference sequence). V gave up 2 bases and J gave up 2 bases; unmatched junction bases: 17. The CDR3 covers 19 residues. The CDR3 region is CASSLIGDRRVISTYEQYF. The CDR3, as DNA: TGTGCCAGCAGTTTAATAGGGGACAGGCGGGTAATTTCGACCTACGAGCAGTACTTC.